The 16 T cell receptor beta chains below come from one sample, sequenced in a study of regulatory T cells in long-lasting Graves disease. Noted time point: persistent/refractory GD, antithyroid drugs over 5 years with positive TRAb. TCR sequences were obtained from RNA taken from PBMCs. Arm-PCR with iRepertoire HTBI primers amplified the CDR3 regions for these TCR beta libraries. Each CDR3 protein gets one entry after TCRdb re-called the multiplex PCR reads with MiXCR. The profile covers 450,000 or so distinct CDR3 sequences, with 22% appearing a single time and around 12% taken by the ten largest. The starting material was peripheral blood mononuclear cells (PBMCs), obtained when the disease was refractory, from a patient treated with antithyroid drugs. These receptors were collected from a female donor with Graves disease.

This clonotype was seen ten or more times. The gene calls are TRBV19 and TRBJ1-2; 7 bases match TRBD1. Germline V lookup: CDR1 LNHDA, CDR2 SQIVND (reference sequence). Germline trimming cut 10 bases from V and 8 bases from J; bases unmatched to any gene: 13. The CDR3 length is 13 residues. The CDR3 sequence is CATEDGQAEGYTF. CDR3 nucleotide sequence: TGTGCCACCGAAGATGGACAGGCTGAGGGCTACACCTTC.

This clonotype has a count of ten or more. V gene TRBV7-2 combines with J gene TRBJ1-2; D is uncertain. The germline gives CDR1 SGHTA, CDR2 FQGNSA. The CDR3 is 13 amino acids. The ends were cut back, 5 bases at V and 4 bases at J, with 11 bases in the middle. The CDR3 protein is CASSPGRVYGYTF. The CDR3 DNA reads as TGTGCCAGCAGCCCTGGACGGGTCTATGGCTACACCTTC.

Comment on this clonotype: This may stem from a read error, because a much larger clone lies one nucleotide away. The missing conserved phenylalanine or tryptophan at the end of this CDR3 makes a read error likely. The chain joins TRBV7-9 to TRBJ1-4; tentatively, D is TRBD1 (6 bases). CDR1 and CDR2 (germline): SEHNR, FQNEAQ (reference sequence). The length of the CDR3 is 13 residues. V shed 3 bases and J shed 8 bases, with 10 bases lying between them. CDR3 nucleotide sequence: TGTGCCAGCAGCTTCCAGGGACAAGAAAAACTGTTTCTT. This sequence encodes CASSFQGQEKLFL.

This clonotype was seen many times. The rearrangement uses TRBV6-1 and TRBJ1-4; 7 positions agree with TRBD1. After removal of 3 bases from V and 4 bases from J, the junction contained 8 bases not matched to a gene. Germline V gene sequence: CDR1 MNHNS, CDR2 SASEGT. The CDR3 covers 16 residues. CDR3 residues: CASSEEVTGNNEKLFF. The CDR3 DNA follows: TGTGCCAGCAGTGAGGAGGTGACAGGGAATAATGAAAAACTGTTTTTT.

The rearrangement uses TRBV11-3 and TRBJ2-3, with TRBD2 matching over 15 bases. Germline V gene data show CDR1 as SGHNT and CDR2 as YENEEA. J was trimmed by 9 bases and V by 5 bases; bases with no gene match: 15. The CDR3 contains 18 residues. The CDR3 loop reads CASSPPGLAGGPQGTQYF. DNA for the CDR3: TGTGCCAGCAGCCCTCCCGGACTAGCGGGAGGGCCGCAGGGAACGCAGTATTTT.

The chain combines TRBV10-3 with TRBJ1-5, with D possibly matching TRBD1 (5 bases). Looked up from germline, CDR1 is ENHRY and CDR2 is SYGVKD. CDR3 size: 14 residues. The V and J ends lost 10 bases and 2 bases respectively, with 15 bases between them. This CDR3 reads CATRDLWGNQPQHF. The DNA of the CDR3 is TGTGCCACTAGGGACCTCTGGGGCAATCAGCCCCAGCATTTT.

In its sample, this clonotype was seen many times. This rearrangement joins TRBV28 to TRBJ1-1, with D perhaps matching TRBD1 (5 bases). The CDR3 is made up of 15 amino acids. Germline CDR1 reads MDHEN; CDR2 reads SYDVKM. The germline V and J ends were trimmed by 6 bases and 4 bases, with 18 bases remaining between them. CDR3 sequence reads: CASRSSRDLGTEAFF. The CDR3 coding sequence is TGTGCCAGCAGGTCCTCCAGGGATTTGGGCACTGAAGCTTTCTTT.

CDR3 sequence reads: CSSHQPNTEAFF. For the CDR3, the DNA is TGCAGTTCTCACCAGCCTAACACTGAAGCTTTCTTT. The gene calls are TRBV20-1 and TRBJ1-1, with unresolved D. V lost 8 bases, J lost 2 bases, and 12 bases lay in between. Per germline, CDR1 DFQATT and CDR2 SNEGSKA (reference sequence). The CDR3 runs 12 residues.

This clonotype showed up just a few times. The V gene is TRBV29-1, the J gene TRBJ2-5, with a tentative D call TRBD1 (6 bases). CDR3 length equals 13 residues. V lost 7 bases and J 3 bases, leaving 15 bases between the germline ends. Germline loops: CDR1 SQVTM, CDR2 ANQGSEA. CDR3 DNA: TGCAGCGCTAAATCGACAGGAAAAGAGACCCAGTACTTC. This codes for CSAKSTGKETQYF. The complete variable domain, with remaining parts taken from reference TRBV29-1 and TRBJ2-5, reads SAVISQKPSRDICQRGTSLTIQCQVDSQVTMMFWYRQQPGQSLTLIATANQGSEATYESGFVIDKFPISRPNLTFSTLTVSNMSPEDSSIYLCSAKSTGKETQYFGPGTRLLVL.

There are a few counts of this clonotype. V and J are TRBV28 and TRBJ2-3; D unresolved. Per germline, CDR1 MDHEN and CDR2 SYDVKM. The CDR3 runs to 13 residues. Trimming took 2 bases from V and 6 from J, leaving 9 bases between them. CDR3 residues: CASSLPPRDTQYF. The CDR3 nucleotides read TGTGCCAGCAGTTTACCACCCAGGGATACGCAGTATTTT. Combining the CDR3 with reference TRBV28 and TRBJ2-3 gives the whole variable domain DVKVTQSSRYLVKRTGEKVFLECVQDMDHENMFWYRQDPGLGLRLIYFSYDVKMKEKGDIPEGYSVSREKKERFSLILESASTNQTSMYLCASSLPPRDTQYFGPGTRLTVL.

The chain links TRBV20-1 to TRBJ1-1; D call uncertain. Germline CDR1 and CDR2: DFQATT and SNEGSKA (reference sequence). Trimming cost V 1 base and J 0 bases, with 9 bases left between them. The CDR3 length is 14 residues. The CDR3 protein is CSARGAGLNTEAFF. CDR3 nucleotide sequence: TGCAGTGCTAGAGGGGCTGGCCTGAACACTGAAGCTTTCTTT.

This clonotype was seen at least ten times. This rearrangement joins TRBV12-3 or TRBV12-4 to TRBJ1-2; D is unclear. Deletions cut 8 bases from V and 4 bases from J, with 11 bases between. This CDR3 is 12 amino acids long. The CDR3 sequence is CASVRGGYGYTF. The CDR3 region has the DNA TGTGCCAGCGTACGAGGTGGCTATGGCTACACCTTC.

The CDR3 sequence: CSATGGAGELFF. In nucleotides, the CDR3 is TGCAGTGCTACGGGGGGGGCCGGGGAGCTGTTTTTT. This chain links TRBV20-1 with TRBJ2-2; TRBD2 agrees at 8 bases. V shed 4 bases, J shed 6 bases, and the junction held 1 base outside the gene matches. The CDR3 is made up of 12 amino acids. Germline V CDR1 and CDR2: DFQATT, SNEGSKA (reference sequence).

This clonotype was picked up many times. The chain links TRBV7-3 to TRBJ1-4; D unclear. V was trimmed by 5 bases and J by 7 bases, leaving 11 bases between them. Per germline, CDR1 SGHTA and CDR2 FQGTGA. The CDR3 contains 13 residues. CDR3 sequence: CASSAHMGEKLFF. As DNA, the CDR3 is TGTGCCAGCAGCGCCCACATGGGTGAAAAACTGTTTTTT.

Many counts were recorded for this clonotype. The chain carries TRBV28 and TRBJ1-5; the match to TRBD1 covers 9 bases. CDR3 size: 14 residues. Trimming at V came to 6 bases and at J to 5 bases, leaving 5 bases not matched to a gene. The V gene's germline CDR1 is MDHEN and CDR2 SYDVKM. The DNA of the CDR3 is TGTGCCAGCAGAACAGGGGGCGCATATCAGCCCCAGCATTTT. It is translated as CASRTGGAYQPQHF.

The sample holds many counts of this clonotype. CDR3 DNA sequence: TGTGCCAGTAGTAACACAGGCAATCAGCCCCAGCATTTT. Protein product: CASSNTGNQPQHF. The chain couples TRBV19 to TRBJ1-5; D uncertain. The CDR3 covers 13 residues. V lost 4 bases and J 2 bases, leaving 6 bases between the germline ends. Germline values: CDR1 LNHDA, CDR2 SQIVND (reference sequence).